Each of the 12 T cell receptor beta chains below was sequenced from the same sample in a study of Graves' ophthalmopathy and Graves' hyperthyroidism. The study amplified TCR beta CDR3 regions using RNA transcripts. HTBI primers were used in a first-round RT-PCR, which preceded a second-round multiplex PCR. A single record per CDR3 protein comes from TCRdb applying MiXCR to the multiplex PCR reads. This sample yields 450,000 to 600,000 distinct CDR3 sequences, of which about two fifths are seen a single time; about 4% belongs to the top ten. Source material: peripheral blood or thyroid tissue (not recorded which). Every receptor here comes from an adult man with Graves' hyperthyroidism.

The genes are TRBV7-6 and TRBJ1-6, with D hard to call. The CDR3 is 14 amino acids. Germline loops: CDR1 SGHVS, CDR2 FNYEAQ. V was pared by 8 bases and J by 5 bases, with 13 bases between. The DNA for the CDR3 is TGTGCCAGCGGAGCGGGAGGAGATAATTCACCCCTCCACTTT. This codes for CASGAGGDNSPLHF.

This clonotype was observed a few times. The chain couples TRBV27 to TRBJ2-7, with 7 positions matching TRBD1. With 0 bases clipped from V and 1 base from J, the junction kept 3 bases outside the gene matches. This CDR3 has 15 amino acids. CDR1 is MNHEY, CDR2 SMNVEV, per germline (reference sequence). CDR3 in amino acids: CASSLSAQGSYEQYF. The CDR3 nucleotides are TGTGCCAGCAGTTTATCGGCACAGGGGTCCTACGAGCAGTACTTC.

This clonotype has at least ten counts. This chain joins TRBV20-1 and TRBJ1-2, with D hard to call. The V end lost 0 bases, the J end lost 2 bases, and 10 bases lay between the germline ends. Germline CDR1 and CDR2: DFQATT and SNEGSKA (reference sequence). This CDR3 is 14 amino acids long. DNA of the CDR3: TGCAGTGCTAGAGATCGGTGGGAAAACTATGGCTACACCTTC. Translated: CSARDRWENYGYTF.

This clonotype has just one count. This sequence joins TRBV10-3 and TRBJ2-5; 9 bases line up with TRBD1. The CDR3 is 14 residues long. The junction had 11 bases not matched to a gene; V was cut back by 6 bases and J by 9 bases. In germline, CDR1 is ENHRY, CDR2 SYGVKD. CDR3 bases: TGTGCCATCAGCGGGACAGGGACTTATGGGGCCCAGTACTTC. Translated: CAISGTGTYGAQYF.

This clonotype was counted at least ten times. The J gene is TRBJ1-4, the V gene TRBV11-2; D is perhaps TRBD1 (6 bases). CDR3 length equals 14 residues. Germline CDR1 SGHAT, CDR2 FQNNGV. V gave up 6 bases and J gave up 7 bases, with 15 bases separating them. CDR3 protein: CASSLTGTAEKLFF. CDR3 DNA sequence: TGTGCCAGCAGTTTGACAGGCACGGCTGAAAAACTGTTTTTT.

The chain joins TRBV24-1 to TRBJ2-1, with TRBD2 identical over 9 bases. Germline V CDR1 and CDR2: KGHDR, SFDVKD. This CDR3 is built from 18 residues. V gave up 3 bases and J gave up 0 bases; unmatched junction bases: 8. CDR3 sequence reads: CATSDPNPTSGSYNEQFF. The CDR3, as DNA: TGTGCCACCAGTGATCCCAATCCGACTAGCGGCTCCTACAATGAGCAGTTCTTC.

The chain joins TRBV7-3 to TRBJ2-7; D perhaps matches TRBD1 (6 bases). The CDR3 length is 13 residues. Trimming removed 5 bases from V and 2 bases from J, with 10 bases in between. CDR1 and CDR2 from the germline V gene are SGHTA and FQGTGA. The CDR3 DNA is TGTGCCAGCAGCCACGCAGGGGCCTACGAGCAGTACTTC. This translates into CASSHAGAYEQYF.

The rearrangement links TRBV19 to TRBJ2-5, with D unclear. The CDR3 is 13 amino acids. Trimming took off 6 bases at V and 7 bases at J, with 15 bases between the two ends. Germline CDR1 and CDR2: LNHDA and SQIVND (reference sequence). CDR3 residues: CASRHSSFGTQYF. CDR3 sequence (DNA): TGTGCCAGTAGGCATAGTAGTTTTGGGACCCAGTACTTC.

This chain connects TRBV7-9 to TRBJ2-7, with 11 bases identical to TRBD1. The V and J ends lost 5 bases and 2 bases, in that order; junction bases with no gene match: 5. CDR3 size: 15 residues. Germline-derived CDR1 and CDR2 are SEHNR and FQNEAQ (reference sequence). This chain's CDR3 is CASSRTGGIAYEQYF. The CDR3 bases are TGTGCCAGCAGCCGGACAGGGGGCATTGCCTACGAGCAGTACTTC.

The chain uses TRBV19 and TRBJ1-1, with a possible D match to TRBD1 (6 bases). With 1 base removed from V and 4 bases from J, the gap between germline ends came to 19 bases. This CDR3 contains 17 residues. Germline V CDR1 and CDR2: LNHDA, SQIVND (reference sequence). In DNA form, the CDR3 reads TGTGCCAGTAGTATAGCGCAGGGAAGGGGGATGAGCACTGAAGCTTTCTTT. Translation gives CASSIAQGRGMSTEAFF.

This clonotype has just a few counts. CDR3: CASSPDSVTQYF. In DNA, the CDR3 is TGTGCCAGCAGCCCGGACAGTGTTACGCAGTATTTT. The chain is built from TRBV11-2 and TRBJ2-3; perhaps TRBD1 as D (6 bases). V lost 5 bases and J lost 8, with 11 bases in between. The CDR3 totals 12 residues. Germline V lookup: CDR1 SGHAT, CDR2 FQNNGV.

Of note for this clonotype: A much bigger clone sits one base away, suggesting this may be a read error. The CDR3 DNA reads as TGCAGCGTTAGACAGGGGCTGAATCAGCCCCAGCATTTT. It encodes CSVRQGLNQPQHF. V gene TRBV29-1 combines with J gene TRBJ1-5, with 8 bases fitting TRBD1. Germline loops: CDR1 SQVTM, CDR2 ANQGSEA. The CDR3 runs to 13 residues. The J segment lost 4 bases and the V segment lost 5 bases, leaving 4 bases of the junction unmatched.